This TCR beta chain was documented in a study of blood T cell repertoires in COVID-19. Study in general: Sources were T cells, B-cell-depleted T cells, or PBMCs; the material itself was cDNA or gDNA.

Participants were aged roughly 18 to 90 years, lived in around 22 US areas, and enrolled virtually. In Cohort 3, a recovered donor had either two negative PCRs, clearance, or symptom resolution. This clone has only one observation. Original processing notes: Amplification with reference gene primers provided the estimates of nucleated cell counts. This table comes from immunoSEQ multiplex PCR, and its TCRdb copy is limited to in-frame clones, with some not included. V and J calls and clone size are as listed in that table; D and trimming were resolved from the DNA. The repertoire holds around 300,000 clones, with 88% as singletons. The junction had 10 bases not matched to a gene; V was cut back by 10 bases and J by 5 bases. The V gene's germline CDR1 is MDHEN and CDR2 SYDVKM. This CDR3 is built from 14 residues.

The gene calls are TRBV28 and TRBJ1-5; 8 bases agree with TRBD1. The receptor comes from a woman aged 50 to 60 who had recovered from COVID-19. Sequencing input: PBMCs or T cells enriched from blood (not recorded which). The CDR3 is CAINGQGLDQPQHF. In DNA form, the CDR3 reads TGTGCCATCAATGGACAGGGCTTGGATCAGCCCCAGCATTTT.